The T cell receptor (beta chain) under discussion was sequenced for a study of blood T cells in healthy people across ages. Germline CDR1 LGHDT, CDR2 YNNKEL (reference sequence). The V and J ends lost 4 bases and 4 bases, in that order; junction bases with no gene match: 12. The CDR3 consists of 19 residues. A J-beta primer mix and a sample-barcoded 5' primer were used in a second PCR of roughly 7 to 12 cycles. TCRdb used MiXCR to reprocess the 5' RACE reads, holding one entry per CDR3 protein. The sample includes roughly 930,000 distinct CDR3 sequences, 48% of them seen just once. This sequence originates from a man aged 30 to 39 in good health. The rearrangement uses TRBV3-1 and TRBJ2-1, with 14 nucleotides matching TRBD2. What was sequenced was blood. As DNA, the CDR3 is TGTGCCAGCAGCCCGTTATCGGGACTAGCGGGGGCCTTATACAATGAGCAGTTCTTC. Protein product: CASSPLSGLAGALYNEQFF.